These 21 T cell receptor beta chains originate from one sample sequenced in a study of T cell repertoires in cytomegalovirus infection. TCRdb redid the calling of the reads with MiXCR, one entry per CDR3 protein. The sample lists 250,000 or so distinct CDR3 sequences; more than 15% were seen once. The specimen sequenced was CD8+ T cells from PBMCs. The receptors were gathered from a human donor in good health (CMV status not recorded). Some clones in this sample may be carry-over from other donors' samples.

The gene calls are TRBV29-1 and TRBJ1-1, with a tentative D call TRBD1 (6 bases). V was cut by 8 bases and J by 5 bases, with 15 bases left in between. Looked up from germline, CDR1 is SQVTM and CDR2 is ANQGSEA. CDR3 length: 12 amino acids. The CDR3 reads CSSGHSGTEAFF. In DNA, the CDR3 is TGCAGCTCGGGACATTCTGGTACTGAAGCTTTCTTT.

This chain uses TRBV2 with TRBJ2-5, with a weak D call TRBD2 (6 bases). Germline V gene sequence: CDR1 SNHLY, CDR2 FYNNEI. CDR3 length: 15 amino acids. The germline V and J ends were trimmed by 8 bases and 2 bases, with 18 bases remaining between them. The CDR3 DNA reads as TGTGCCAGCGGGGTCCAGGGCGGACTACAAGAGACCCAGTACTTC. Translated: CASGVQGGLQETQYF.

The chain uses TRBV7-2 and TRBJ2-7; D is unclear. CDR1 is SGHTA, CDR2 FQGNSA, per germline. This CDR3 region has 13 residues. Trimming left V 2 bases short and J 5 bases short, with 10 bases between. CDR3 DNA sequence: TGTGCCAGCAGCTTATCAGGACGCCACGAGCAGTACTTC. As protein: CASSLSGRHEQYF.

The V and J genes are TRBV11-2 and TRBJ2-2; 7 bases match TRBD1. Germline CDR1 SGHAT, CDR2 FQNNGV. Unmatched junction bases numbered 12, after V lost 5 bases and J lost 0 bases. This CDR3 is built from 18 residues. The CDR3 here is CASSPWDSLFANTGELFF. The CDR3 coding sequence is TGTGCCAGCAGCCCATGGGACAGCCTGTTCGCGAACACCGGGGAGCTGTTTTTT. Full variable domain (rest looked up from reference TRBV11-2 and TRBJ2-2): EAGVAQSPRYKIIEKRQSVAFWCNPISGHATLYWYQQILGQGPKLLIQFQNNGVVDDSQLPKDRFSAERLKGVDSTLKIQPAKLEDSAVYLCASSPWDSLFANTGELFFGEGSRLTVL.

This clonotype was detected many times. The chain carries TRBV7-2 and TRBJ2-1, with a tentative D call TRBD1 (5 bases). V lost 5 bases, J lost 4 bases, and 12 bases lay in between. The CDR3 length is 14 residues. CDR1 and CDR2 from the germline V gene are SGHTA and FQGNSA. The CDR3 DNA follows: TGTGCCAGCAGCCCACAGGACGGATACAATGAGCAGTTCTTC. It yields the protein CASSPQDGYNEQFF.

The chain has TRBV5-1 and TRBJ2-7, with D tentatively TRBD1 (6 bases). This CDR3 has 15 residues. The V end lost 1 base, the J end lost 0 bases, and 11 bases lay between the germline ends. Germline V gives CDR1 SGHRS, CDR2 YFSETQ. CDR3 in amino acids: CASSLYQGSSYEQYF. DNA for the CDR3: TGCGCCAGCAGCTTGTACCAGGGGAGCTCCTACGAGCAGTACTTC. The full variable domain, its missing parts supplied by reference TRBV5-1 and TRBJ2-7, is KAGVTQTPRYLIKTRGQQVTLSCSPISGHRSVSWYQQTPGQGLQFLFEYFSETQRNKGNFPGRFSGRQFSNSRSEMNVSTLELGDSALYLCASSLYQGSSYEQYFGPGTRLTVT.

The gene calls are TRBV12-3 or TRBV12-4 and TRBJ1-2; TRBD1 aligns across 10 bases. J was trimmed by 7 bases and V by 4 bases; bases with no gene match: 3. This CDR3 is built from 13 residues. The chain's CDR3 is CASSYGTGVGYTF. Here the CDR3 DNA reads TGTGCCAGCAGTTACGGGACAGGGGTTGGCTACACCTTC.

This clonotype was observed at least ten times. This chain links TRBV7-9 with TRBJ1-4; D perhaps matches TRBD1 (5 bases). Trimming shortened V by 5 bases and J by 0 bases, and 13 bases separated the two germline ends. The germline V gene encodes CDR1 SEHNR and CDR2 FQNEAQ (reference sequence). The CDR3 runs to 16 residues. Here the CDR3 DNA reads TGTGCCAGCAGCCAGAGGACAACAGCAACTAATGAAAAACTGTTTTTT. Translation: CASSQRTTATNEKLFF.

This clonotype was counted a few times. The gene calls are TRBV7-9 and TRBJ2-1; D is unclear. CDR1 SEHNR and CDR2 FQNEAQ come from the germline V gene (reference sequence). The CDR3 has 13 residues. V was cut by 8 bases and J by 5 bases, with 13 bases left in between. DNA for the CDR3: TGTGCCAGCGGTTTAGGGCCCCACAATGAGCAGTTCTTC. It codes for CASGLGPHNEQFF.

This clonotype has a count of ten or more. The chain employs TRBV7-2 and TRBJ2-5; D unresolved. CDR1 is SGHTA, CDR2 FQGNSA, per germline. The CDR3 sequence is 15 residues long. Trimming cost V 3 bases and J 5 bases, with 16 bases left between them. CDR3 in DNA: TGTGCCAGCAGCTTCCTACGACTCTCGGGTGAGACCCAGTACTTC. This sequence encodes CASSFLRLSGETQYF. Filled out from reference TRBV7-2 and TRBJ2-5, the complete variable domain reads GAGVSQSPSNKVTEKGKDVELRCDPISGHTALYWYRQSLGQGLEFLIYFQGNSAPDKSGLPSDRFSAERTGGSVSTLTIQRTQQEDSAVYLCASSFLRLSGETQYFGPGTRLLVL.

The chain recombines TRBV19 with TRBJ2-1; no definite D call. Deletions cut 5 bases from V and 1 base from J, with 15 bases between. Germline CDR1 and CDR2: LNHDA and SQIVND (reference sequence). The CDR3 is made up of 16 amino acids. In nucleotides, the CDR3 is TGTGCCAGTAGTCCCGGATGGACCCGTTCCTACAATGAGCAGTTCTTC. Translating it yields CASSPGWTRSYNEQFF. The full variable domain, with the rest looked up from reference TRBV19 and TRBJ2-1, is DGGITQSPKYLFRKEGQNVTLSCEQNLNHDAMYWYRQDPGQGLRLIYYSQIVNDFQKGDIAEGYSVSREKKESFPLTVTSAQKNPTAFYLCASSPGWTRSYNEQFFGPGTRLTVL.

The rearrangement links TRBV6-8 to TRBJ1-1; TRBD1 aligns across 7 bases. The CDR3 runs 13 residues. V shed 2 bases, J shed 11 bases, and the junction held 8 bases outside the gene matches. Germline CDR1 is MNHGY and CDR2 is SAAAGT. CDR3 DNA sequence: TGTGCCAGCAGTTACGGGACAGCCACGGGGGCTTTCTTT. Protein sequence: CASSYGTATGAFF.

This clonotype was picked up many times. The CDR3 sequence is CASSRTGTQETQYF. CDR3 bases: TGTGCCAGCAGTCGCACCGGGACGCAAGAGACCCAGTACTTC. The rearrangement joins TRBV7-9 to TRBJ2-5; tentatively, D is TRBD1 or TRBD2 (5 bases each). The V and J ends lost 6 bases and 2 bases respectively, with 13 bases between them. CDR1 is SEHNR, CDR2 FQNEAQ, per germline (reference sequence). The CDR3 is 14 amino acids.

The chain's CDR3 is CASSLEFGTATYEQYF. The CDR3 nucleotides read TGCGCCAGCAGCTTGGAGTTCGGGACAGCTACCTACGAGCAGTACTTC. The V and J genes are TRBV5-1 and TRBJ2-7; 7 bases fit TRBD1. CDR3 length equals 16 residues. CDR1 and CDR2 (germline): SGHRS, YFSETQ. The V segment lost 0 bases and the J segment 2 bases; nucleotides outside the gene matches: 8.

This clonotype showed up just a few times. This sequence joins TRBV5-1 and TRBJ2-1; TRBD1 aligns across 7 bases. There are 18 residues in the CDR3. Germline V gene sequence: CDR1 SGHRS, CDR2 YFSETQ. V was pared by 0 bases and J by 5 bases, with 14 bases of the junction left unmatched. CDR3 nucleotide sequence: TGCGCCAGCAGCTTGGACCCCACCTCCAGGGGGATAAACAATGAGCAGTTCTTC. Translated: CASSLDPTSRGINNEQFF.

A few counts support this clonotype. The V call is TRBV7-6, the J call TRBJ2-7; D is unclear. The CDR3 has 14 amino acids. Trimming stripped 0 bases from V and 3 bases from J, with 9 bases between. Germline V lookup: CDR1 SGHVS, CDR2 FNYEAQ. The CDR3 DNA reads as TGTGCCAGCAGCTTAGCGGGGTCCCTCTACGAGCAGTACTTC. It specifies CASSLAGSLYEQYF.

This clonotype has ten or more counts. V and J are TRBV10-3 and TRBJ2-7; 8 bases line up with TRBD2. The V gene's germline CDR1 is ENHRY and CDR2 SYGVKD. Losses at the gene ends were 5 bases for V and 2 bases for J; bases not matched to a gene: 5. This CDR3 is 14 amino acids long. CDR3 bases: TGTGCCATCAGTAGGGGACTAGGACCCTACGAGCAGTACTTC. Its protein is CAISRGLGPYEQYF.

At least ten counts were recorded for this clonotype. The rearrangement uses TRBV10-3 and TRBJ1-6; 8 bases match TRBD1. Trimming removed 2 bases from V and 8 bases from J; junction bases left unmatched: 5. The CDR3 has 15 amino acids. CDR1 and CDR2 (germline): ENHRY, SYGVKD. The CDR3 sequence: CAISETETGDSPLHF. The CDR3 DNA reads TGTGCCATCAGTGAGACGGAGACAGGGGATTCACCCCTCCACTTT.

This sequence joins TRBV7-9 and TRBJ2-3; 8 bases are shared with TRBD2. CDR3 length: 17 residues. Germline CDR1 SEHNR, CDR2 FQNEAQ (reference sequence). The V segment lost 5 bases and the J segment 4 bases; nucleotides outside the gene matches: 14. CDR3 amino acids: CASSHTSGFVKADTQYF. CDR3 DNA: TGTGCCAGCAGCCATACTAGCGGCTTCGTCAAGGCAGATACGCAGTATTTT.

This chain links TRBV12-3 or TRBV12-4 with TRBJ2-3; D unclear. V lost 3 bases and J 0 bases, leaving 10 bases between the germline ends. The CDR3 totals 15 residues. CDR3 protein: CASSFGYRSTDTQYF. For the CDR3, the DNA is TGTGCCAGCAGTTTCGGGTACCGTAGCACAGATACGCAGTATTTT.

This clonotype was observed a few times. The rearrangement joins TRBV28 to TRBJ1-5, with D unresolved. The CDR3 is made up of 13 amino acids. With 3 bases removed from V and 4 bases from J, the gap between germline ends came to 7 bases. Germline CDR1 MDHEN, CDR2 SYDVKM. The chain's CDR3 is CASSFPLNQPQHF. The CDR3 nucleotides are TGTGCCAGCAGTTTCCCCCTTAATCAGCCCCAGCATTTT.